One and the same sample provided the 28 T cell receptor beta chains below, sequenced in a study of T cell repertoires in cytomegalovirus infection. TCRdb itself ran the reads through MiXCR, one entry per CDR3 protein. The sample gives some 350,000 distinct CDR3 sequences, 15% to 20% of which show up once; around 10% is in the top ten. The sample consisted of PBMCs. These TCRs come from a human donor in good health (CMV status not recorded). Some clones in this sample may be carry-over from other donors' samples.

The J gene is TRBJ2-1, the V gene TRBV14; D unresolved. The V gene lost 1 base and the J gene lost 0 bases, with 10 bases spanning the gap. This CDR3 is built from 16 residues. Germline CDR1 and CDR2: SGHDN and FVKESK. The CDR3, as DNA: TGTGCCAGCAGCCAAGGAGTCTGGAGCTCCTACAATGAGCAGTTCTTC. Amino acids: CASSQGVWSSYNEQFF. Together with reference TRBV14 and TRBJ2-1, the CDR3 gives the full variable domain: EAGVTQFPSHSVIEKGQTVTLRCDPISGHDNLYWYRRVMGKEIKFLLHFVKESKQDESGMPNNRFLAERTGGTYSTLKVQPAELEDSGVYFCASSQGVWSSYNEQFFGPGTRLTVL.

The chain employs TRBV20-1 and TRBJ2-5; D perhaps matches TRBD2 (5 bases). The CDR3 runs 12 residues. Germline CDR1 DFQATT, CDR2 SNEGSKA (reference sequence). V lost 6 bases to trimming and J lost 5 bases, with 13 bases between them. Here the CDR3 reads CSAGVPGETQYF. CDR3 in DNA: TGCAGTGCCGGGGTTCCTGGGGAGACCCAGTACTTC.

This clonotype has only a few counts. The V and J genes are TRBV2 and TRBJ1-5; 8 bases are a match to TRBD1. Trimming at V came to 9 bases and at J to 7 bases, leaving 5 bases not matched to a gene. Germline assignment: CDR1 SNHLY and CDR2 FYNNEI. The CDR3 is 12 amino acids. DNA for the CDR3: TGTGCCAGTCACAGGGGGAGCCAGCCCCAGCATTTT. This sequence encodes CASHRGSQPQHF.

This clonotype was seen more than once but under ten times. The chain carries TRBV2 and TRBJ1-5; TRBD1 agrees at 9 bases. Trimming cost V 7 bases and J 3 bases; bases outside gene matches: 4. Germline V lookup: CDR1 SNHLY, CDR2 FYNNEI. The length of the CDR3 is 14 residues. Here the CDR3 DNA reads TGTGCCAGCAAGGGACAGGGACTCAATCAGCCCCAGCATTTT. Its protein product is CASKGQGLNQPQHF.

The V call is TRBV6-1, the J call TRBJ1-3, with D unclear. V lost 1 base, J lost 8 bases, and 15 bases lay in between. The CDR3 sequence is 15 residues long. CDR1 and CDR2 (germline): MNHNS, SASEGT. The CDR3 coding sequence is TGTGCCAGCAGTGAAGGGCTGTTGGGTGTCTACACCATATATTTT. Translated, it gives CASSEGLLGVYTIYF.

The table lists this clonotype with a few counts. The chain employs TRBV7-9 and TRBJ1-1; no definite D call. Germline V gene sequence: CDR1 SEHNR, CDR2 FQNEAQ (reference sequence). V was cut by 1 base and J by 11 bases, with 8 bases left in between. This CDR3 has 11 residues. CDR3 protein: CASSLEDQAFF. DNA of the CDR3: TGTGCCAGCAGCTTAGAGGACCAGGCTTTCTTT. Full variable domain (outside the CDR3, taken from reference TRBV7-9 and TRBJ1-1): DTGVSQNPRHKITKRGQNVTFRCDPISEHNRLYWYRQTLGQGPEFLTYFQNEAQLEKSRLLSDRFSAERPKGSFSTLEIQRTEQGDSAMYLCASSLEDQAFFGQGTRLTVV.

The rearrangement joins TRBV4-1 to TRBJ2-3; possible D gene TRBD2, 5 bases. The CDR3 sequence is 13 residues long. Germline CDR1 and CDR2: MGHRA and YSYEKL. V lost 4 bases to trimming and J lost 5 bases, with 10 bases between them. The CDR3: CASSLRVLDTQYF. CDR3 sequence (DNA): TGCGCCAGCAGCCTGCGGGTCCTAGATACGCAGTATTTT.

Ten or more counts support this clonotype. This chain uses TRBV7-2 with TRBJ2-7; D perhaps matches TRBD2 (7 bases). Trimming removed 5 bases from V and 6 bases from J, with 17 bases in between. CDR3 length: 14 residues. CDR1 is SGHTA and CDR2 is FQGNSA in the germline V gene. The CDR3 DNA is TGTGCCAGCAGCCCCCAGTGGGGGGGGCGCGAGCAGTACTTC. It yields the protein CASSPQWGGREQYF.

The V gene is TRBV9, the J gene TRBJ1-2; 7 nucleotides match TRBD1. The CDR3 has 15 residues. After removal of 4 bases from V and 2 bases from J, the junction contained 8 bases not matched to a gene. In germline, CDR1 is SGDLS, CDR2 YYNGEE. The CDR3 nucleotides are TGTGCCAGCAGCCCGGGACAGTACGGGAACTATGGCTACACCTTC. Translating gives CASSPGQYGNYGYTF. Full variable domain (rest looked up from reference TRBV9 and TRBJ1-2): DSGVTQTPKHLITATGQRVTLRCSPRSGDLSVYWYQQSLDQGLQFLIQYYNGEERAKGNILERFSAQQFPDLHSELNLSSLELGDSALYFCASSPGQYGNYGYTFGSGTRLTVV.

This clonotype was seen many times. V usage is TRBV4-1 and J usage is TRBJ2-5; 8 positions match TRBD2. Trimming took 0 bases from V and 3 from J; bases not matched to a gene: 6. The CDR3 extends over 16 amino acids. Per the germline V gene, CDR1 is MGHRA and CDR2 is YSYEKL. DNA for the CDR3: TGCGCCAGCAGCCAAGATGGAGGACTAGCTGAAGAGACCCAGTACTTC. This codes for CASSQDGGLAEETQYF.

The chain joins TRBV2 to TRBJ2-5, with TRBD1 identical over 7 bases. Trimming at V came to 2 bases and at J to 1 base, leaving 10 bases not matched to a gene. CDR3 length equals 17 residues. CDR1 and CDR2 (germline): SNHLY, FYNNEI. The CDR3, as DNA: TGTGCCAGCAGTGAATGGGGACAGAATATCCCCCAAGAGACCCAGTACTTC. Protein product: CASSEWGQNIPQETQYF.

This clonotype was counted ten times or more. The chain has TRBV7-6 and TRBJ1-1; no clear D gene. Germline V CDR1 and CDR2: SGHVS, FNYEAQ. The CDR3 loop spans 12 amino acids. Trimming removed 2 bases at V and 6 bases at J, with 7 bases between. The CDR3 coding sequence is TGTGCCAGCAGCTTATCGGGTGCTGAAGCTTTCTTT. Amino acids: CASSLSGAEAFF.

This clonotype was seen many times. The chain is built from TRBV7-2 and TRBJ2-7; D not resolved. Trimming pared 5 bases from V and 1 base from J, leaving 15 bases between. There are 15 residues in the CDR3. Germline V gene sequence: CDR1 SGHTA, CDR2 FQGNSA. In DNA, the CDR3 is TGTGCCAGCAGCCCCGGGCCCGCGAGTTCCTACGAGCAGTACTTC. It encodes CASSPGPASSYEQYF.

This clonotype came up many times. The chain recombines TRBV4-1 with TRBJ2-1, with 13 bases matching TRBD2. CDR1 and CDR2 from the germline V gene are MGHRA and YSYEKL. CDR3 length equals 19 residues. V gave up 4 bases and J gave up 1 base; unmatched junction bases: 10. CDR3 nucleotide sequence: TGCGCCAGCAGCCGCCATACTAGCGGGGGGGCTCGTTCCTACAATGAGCAGTTCTTC. This codes for CASSRHTSGGARSYNEQFF.

This clonotype was counted ten times or more. This sequence joins TRBV6-1 and TRBJ1-4; 7 bases map to TRBD1. The CDR3 covers 15 residues. From germline, CDR1 is MNHNS and CDR2 SASEGT. Unmatched junction bases numbered 19, after V lost 7 bases and J lost 14 bases. CDR3 sequence (DNA): TGTGCCAGCACTGCGGCAGGGGGGACTCAAAGAAGGCTGTTTTTT. Translated: CASTAAGGTQRRLFF.

The CDR3 protein is CASSSFGNQPQHF. Here the CDR3 DNA reads TGTGCCAGTAGTTCTTTCGGCAATCAGCCCCAGCATTTT. The chain uses TRBV19 and TRBJ1-5; no reliable D call. Trimming took 5 bases from V and 2 from J, leaving 7 bases between them. This CDR3 has 13 amino acids. Germline V gene data show CDR1 as LNHDA and CDR2 as SQIVND (reference sequence).

The table lists this clonotype with a few counts. The chain has TRBV7-6 and TRBJ1-1, with D possibly being TRBD1 (6 bases). The germline V gene encodes CDR1 SGHVS and CDR2 FNYEAQ. V lost 7 bases and J lost 5, with 17 bases in between. This CDR3 contains 14 residues. CDR3 residues: CASTKAQGETEAFF. In nucleotides, the CDR3 is TGTGCCAGCACCAAAGCACAGGGTGAAACTGAAGCTTTCTTT.

This clonotype was recorded at least ten times. This chain links TRBV6-2 or TRBV6-3 with TRBJ2-7; weak D call: TRBD1 (6 bases). Germline V gene sequence: CDR1 MNHEY, CDR2 SVGEGT. The CDR3 is 14 amino acids. V was shortened by 6 bases and J by 3 bases, with 15 bases between the two germline ends. DNA of the CDR3: TGTGCCAGCAGCCAGAGCCAGGGGATCTACGAGCAGTACTTC. The encoded protein is CASSQSQGIYEQYF.

The chain links TRBV5-1 to TRBJ2-3; 7 bases align to TRBD2. The CDR3 length is 17 residues. Germline CDR1 is SGHRS and CDR2 is YFSETQ. V lost 0 bases and J lost 2; bases outside the gene matches: 9. CDR3 nucleotide sequence: TGCGCCAGCAGCTTGGTTGCCAGCGGGACTAACACAGATACGCAGTATTTT. Amino acids: CASSLVASGTNTDTQYF.

The DNA of the CDR3 is TGCGCCAGCAGCCAAGATCTTTGGAATAGCAATCAGCCCCAGCATTTT. This sequence encodes CASSQDLWNSNQPQHF. This chain uses TRBV4-3 with TRBJ1-5; D is undetermined. Germline assignment: CDR1 LGHNA and CDR2 YSLEER. This CDR3 is 16 amino acids long. Trimming removed 0 bases at V and 0 bases at J, with 9 bases between.

The chain carries TRBV29-1 and TRBJ2-1; D gene uncertain. Trimming took off 6 bases at V and 0 bases at J, with 15 bases between the two ends. CDR1 is SQVTM, CDR2 ANQGSEA, per germline. The CDR3 length is 15 residues. The CDR3 DNA is TGCAGCGTCTCCGGGTCGCGCACCTCCTACAATGAGCAGTTCTTC. As protein: CSVSGSRTSYNEQFF.

In its sample, this clonotype was seen many times. The V and J genes are TRBV6-1 and TRBJ1-3; D might be TRBD1 (5 bases). V dropped 8 bases and J dropped 2 bases, with 10 bases sitting between them. CDR1 is MNHNS, CDR2 SASEGT, per germline. The CDR3 runs 13 residues. This CDR3 reads CASQRGAGNTIYF. CDR3 nucleotides: TGTGCCAGCCAACGGGGGGCTGGAAACACCATATATTTT.

This clonotype was seen ten or more times. The chain uses TRBV6-4 and TRBJ2-7; 8 bases fit TRBD1. CDR1 and CDR2 from the germline V gene are MRHNA and SNTAGT. Unmatched junction bases numbered 17, after V lost 8 bases and J lost 5 bases. This CDR3 contains 16 residues. The CDR3 spells CASWQSHYRGVNEQYF. In nucleotides, the CDR3 is TGTGCCAGCTGGCAGAGTCATTACAGGGGGGTGAACGAGCAGTACTTC.

This chain joins TRBV18 and TRBJ1-3; D not certain. The length of the CDR3 is 15 residues. V lost 3 bases, J lost 0 bases, and 9 bases lay in between. Germline V gives CDR1 KGHSH, CDR2 LQKENI. The DNA of the CDR3 is TGTGCCAGCTCACCCATGGGCCACTCTGGAAACACCATATATTTT. Amino acids: CASSPMGHSGNTIYF.

The V gene is TRBV2, the J gene TRBJ1-3; D not resolved. Germline V lookup: CDR1 SNHLY, CDR2 FYNNEI. The CDR3 covers 15 residues. Deletions cut 1 base from V and 4 bases from J, with 11 bases between. CDR3 sequence: CASSEELQMGNTIYF. CDR3 sequence (DNA): TGTGCCAGCAGTGAAGAGTTGCAGATGGGAAACACCATATATTTT.

The V gene is TRBV4-1, the J gene TRBJ2-1; D ambiguous. In germline, CDR1 is MGHRA, CDR2 YSYEKL. The CDR3 length is 13 residues. Trimming took off 4 bases at V and 8 bases at J, with 12 bases between the two ends. The DNA of the CDR3 is TGCGCCAGCAGCCCTGGAGAGGCGGATGAGCAGTTCTTC. Protein: CASSPGEADEQFF.

The sample holds many counts of this clonotype. The chain joins TRBV7-9 to TRBJ2-1; 12 bases agree with TRBD2. CDR1 and CDR2 from the germline V gene are SEHNR and FQNEAQ (reference sequence). The J segment lost 9 bases and the V segment lost 9 bases, leaving 9 bases of the junction unmatched. The CDR3 extends over 14 amino acids. The CDR3 region is CASPSSSGRGEQFF. DNA of the CDR3: TGTGCCAGTCCTTCTTCTAGCGGGAGGGGTGAGCAGTTCTTC.

This clonotype was counted only a few times. V usage is TRBV15 and J usage is TRBJ1-2, with D unresolved. Germline CDR1 reads LNHNV; CDR2 reads YYDKDF (reference sequence). The CDR3 runs 13 residues. Deletions cut 1 base from V and 5 bases from J, with 8 bases between. CDR3 DNA sequence: TGTGCCACCAGCAGAGGCCAGAATTATGGCTACACCTTC. Translated: CATSRGQNYGYTF.